What follows are 28 T cell receptor beta chains derived from one specimen sequenced in a study of blood T cell repertoires in COVID-19 (TCRdb year 2020). The library was prepared using the immunoSEQ multiplex PCR assay. TCRdb mirrors the immuneACCESS table, restricted to in-frame sequences. Some clones are absent from its copies; in checked studies, under half trace to an unresolved V gene, and the reason for the others is unknown. This sample gives 110,000 to 150,000 clones in total; 85% of them show up just once. More than 5% of the sample is taken by the ten largest. Material for sequencing was PBMCs or T cells enriched from blood (not recorded which). The receptors come from a woman between 40 and 50 years old who had recovered from COVID-19.

The table lists this clone with a few counts. The chain employs TRBV3-1 (or the pseudogene TRBV3-2) and TRBJ2-7, with 10 bases fitting TRBD2. The germline V gene encodes CDR1 LGHDT and CDR2 YNNKEL (reference sequence). With 4 bases clipped from V and 6 bases from J, the junction kept 6 bases outside the gene matches. This CDR3 contains 14 residues. CDR3 DNA sequence: TGTGCCAGCAGCCCGCTAGCGGGAGTCTCCGAGCAGTACTTC. Protein: CASSPLAGVSEQYF.

This clone was picked up a small number of times. This chain uses TRBV3-1 (or the pseudogene TRBV3-2) with TRBJ2-1, with a possible D match to TRBD2 (7 bases). Germline V gene sequence: CDR1 LGHDT, CDR2 YNNKEL (reference sequence). The CDR3 has 15 residues. Trimming cost V 2 bases and J 4 bases, with 12 bases left between them. CDR3 DNA sequence: TGTGCCAGCAGCCAACGGGGGGCCGTTTACAATGAGCAGTTCTTC. Its translation: CASSQRGAVYNEQFF.

This chain uses TRBV5-6 with TRBJ2-1, with a tentative D call TRBD2 (6 bases). The V end was cut by 4 bases, the J end by 0 bases, with 11 bases between. The germline V gene encodes CDR1 SGHDT and CDR2 YYEEEE. CDR3 size: 15 residues. CDR3 bases: TGTGCCAGCAGCGCAGCGGGCCTCTCCTACAATGAGCAGTTCTTC. Its translation: CASSAAGLSYNEQFF. The full variable domain, its missing parts supplied by reference TRBV5-6 and TRBJ2-1, is DAGVTQSPTHLIKTRGQQVTLRCSPKSGHDTVSWYQQALGQGPQFIFQYYEEEERQRGNFPDRFSGHQFPNYSSELNVNALLLGDSALYLCASSAAGLSYNEQFFGPGTRLTVL.

The sample holds a few counts of this clone. The chain uses TRBV7-3 and TRBJ1-5; 11 bases line up with TRBD1. Germline lookup yields CDR1 SGHTA and CDR2 FQGTGA. The V gene end was trimmed by 0 bases and the J gene end by 6 bases; junction bases not matched to a gene: 7. This CDR3 region has 17 residues. The chain's CDR3 is CASSLTPGQGEAQPQHF. The CDR3 DNA follows: TGTGCCAGCAGCTTAACCCCGGGACAGGGGGAGGCTCAGCCCCAGCATTTT.

This clone has just a few counts. Within the sample, other DNA sequences also encode this same CDR3. The gene calls are TRBV5-1 and TRBJ2-1; TRBD1 is a possible D gene (5 bases). Germline loops: CDR1 SGHRS, CDR2 YFSETQ. This CDR3 is built from 14 residues. The V end was cut by 1 base, the J end by 7 bases, with 12 bases between. The CDR3 reads CASSLRQGENEQFF. The DNA of the CDR3 is TGCGCCAGCAGCTTGCGCCAGGGTGAAAATGAGCAGTTCTTC.

The chain employs TRBV19 and TRBJ1-2, with TRBD1 matching over 7 bases. V dropped 5 bases and J dropped 6; count of bases not matched to a gene: 6. Per germline, CDR1 LNHDA and CDR2 SQIVND (reference sequence). This CDR3 comprises 13 residues. CDR3 coding DNA: TGTGCCAGTAGTCTCGACGGACAGGATGGCTACACCTTC. It codes for CASSLDGQDGYTF.

CDR3 coding DNA: TGTGCCAGCAGCGCAACACCGAACACTGAAGCTTTCTTT. This gives the protein CASSATPNTEAFF. The J gene is TRBJ1-1, the V gene TRBV7-2; no clear D gene. Germline values: CDR1 SGHTA, CDR2 FQGNSA. The CDR3 runs 13 residues. Between the trimmed V and J ends, which lost 5 bases and 1 base, there was a span of 8 bases.

The chain joins TRBV5-6 to TRBJ2-7; 10 nucleotides match TRBD1. Unmatched junction bases numbered 7, after V lost 0 bases and J lost 4 bases. CDR1 and CDR2 (germline): SGHDT, YYEEEE. The CDR3 has 16 residues. The chain's CDR3 is CASSLGQGAFIYEQYF. The DNA for the CDR3 is TGTGCCAGCAGCTTGGGACAGGGGGCTTTTATTTACGAGCAGTACTTC.

V and J are TRBV6-6 and TRBJ1-1; TRBD1 aligns across 7 bases. Germline values: CDR1 MNHNY, CDR2 SVGAGI (reference sequence). J lost 0 bases, V lost 5 bases, and 18 bases had no gene match. There are 19 residues in the CDR3. The CDR3 region is CASSLLGRQGWTLNTEAFF. The CDR3 bases are TGTGCCAGCAGTCTGTTGGGTAGACAGGGATGGACCTTGAACACTGAAGCTTTCTTT.

V is TRBV27 and J is TRBJ1-1; D is uncertain. The CDR3 loop spans 12 amino acids. V was cut by 2 bases and J by 4 bases, with 5 bases left in between. The germline CDR1 and CDR2 sequences are MNHEY and SMNVEV (reference sequence). The CDR3 DNA follows: TGTGCCAGCAGTTTAGTGGCCACTGAAGCTTTCTTT. Protein: CASSLVATEAFF.

The CDR3 sequence: CACWRGAQSGANVLTF. The CDR3 DNA follows: TGTGCCTGCTGGCGGGGGGCCCAATCTGGGGCCAACGTCCTGACTTTC. The chain carries TRBV30 and TRBJ2-6; 8 bases match TRBD2. CDR3 size: 16 residues. The V and J ends lost 6 bases and 1 base, in that order; junction bases with no gene match: 8. Germline CDR1 GTSNPN, CDR2 SVGIG (reference sequence). The entire variable domain, with the rest obtained from reference TRBV30 and TRBJ2-6, is as follows: SQTIHQWPATLVQPVGSPLSLECTVEGTSNPNLYWYRQAAGRGLQLLFYSVGIGQISSEVPQNLSASRPQDRQFILSSKKLLLSDSGFYLCACWRGAQSGANVLTFGAGSRLTVL.

V gene TRBV27 combines with J gene TRBJ1-2, with TRBD1 as a possible D gene (5 bases). The V gene's germline CDR1 is MNHEY and CDR2 SMNVEV (reference sequence). This CDR3 is 13 amino acids long. V lost 3 bases and J 6 bases, leaving 11 bases between the germline ends. The CDR3 nucleotides read TGTGCCAGCAGTTTCGGGGGGGTGGATGGCTACACCTTC. Its protein is CASSFGGVDGYTF.

This chain uses TRBV5-1 with TRBJ2-2, with TRBD1 matching 7 bases. The V gene's germline CDR1 is SGHRS and CDR2 YFSETQ. V was clipped by 0 bases and J by 6 bases; unmatched bases: 5. The CDR3 length is 15 residues. In nucleotides, the CDR3 is TGCGCCAGCAGCTTGGGTCAGGGGGACGCCGGGGAGCTGTTTTTT. Translation: CASSLGQGDAGELFF.

This sequence joins TRBV27 and TRBJ1-1, with TRBD1 as a possible D gene (6 bases). Trimming cost V 5 bases and J 3 bases, with 10 bases left between them. Per germline, CDR1 MNHEY and CDR2 SMNVEV (reference sequence). The CDR3 totals 13 residues. The CDR3, as DNA: TGTGCCAGCAGTCTCTGGACAGACACTGAAGCTTTCTTT. Amino acid sequence: CASSLWTDTEAFF.

V is TRBV11-1 and J is TRBJ2-1; D is possibly TRBD1 (6 bases). The V gene's germline CDR1 is SGHAT and CDR2 FQDESV (reference sequence). Trimming took off 6 bases at V and 0 bases at J, with 12 bases between the two ends. This CDR3 contains 15 residues. The CDR3 sequence: CASSSTGSSYNEQFF. For the CDR3, the DNA is TGTGCCAGCAGTTCCACAGGGAGCTCCTACAATGAGCAGTTCTTC.

This rearrangement joins TRBV7-8 to TRBJ1-1; no firm D call. CDR1 and CDR2 (germline): SGHVS, FQNEAQ. This CDR3 is built from 15 residues. V lost 2 bases and J 0 bases, leaving 10 bases between the germline ends. The CDR3 loop reads CASSLTEGLNTEAFF. Here the CDR3 DNA reads TGTGCCAGCAGCTTAACTGAGGGCCTGAACACTGAAGCTTTCTTT.

A word on this clone: At one boundary the junction diverges from the germline segment, which might be a read error. The chain joins TRBV7-7 to TRBJ2-2, with TRBD1 matching 10 bases. This CDR3 has 15 residues. The germline V gene encodes CDR1 SSHAT and CDR2 FNYEAQ (reference sequence). In DNA, the CDR3 is TGTGCTAGCAGCTTGGGGACAGGGGTCCCCGGGGAGCTGTTTTTT. Amino acid sequence: CASSLGTGVPGELFF.

The sample holds a few counts of this clone. The rearrangement joins TRBV4-2 to TRBJ2-6; 7 bases agree with TRBD2. CDR1 is LGHNA and CDR2 is YNFKEQ in the germline V gene. CDR3 length: 19 amino acids. J lost 0 bases, V lost 0 bases, and 8 bases had no gene match. CDR3 sequence reads: CASSQDYSGRGSGANVLTF. The CDR3 nucleotides are TGTGCCAGCAGCCAAGATTATAGTGGGAGGGGCTCTGGGGCCAACGTCCTGACTTTC.

The chain joins TRBV6-5 to TRBJ1-1; no definite D call. The V and J ends lost 6 bases and 2 bases respectively, with 10 bases between them. The CDR3 contains 13 residues. Per germline, CDR1 MNHEY and CDR2 SVGAGI. The CDR3 sequence is CASRRDFNTEAFF. CDR3 nucleotide sequence: TGTGCCAGCAGGAGAGACTTTAACACTGAAGCTTTCTTT.

The rearrangement uses TRBV6-2 or TRBV6-3 and TRBJ1-2; TRBD1 matches at 11 bases. CDR3 length equals 14 residues. In germline, CDR1 is MNHEY, CDR2 SVGEGT. The V and J ends lost 2 bases and 7 bases, in that order; junction bases with no gene match: 3. The CDR3 DNA reads TGTGCCAGCAGTTACCGGACAGGGGGCAGTGGCTACACCTTC. This codes for CASSYRTGGSGYTF.

The chain recombines TRBV3-1 (or the pseudogene TRBV3-2) with TRBJ2-7, with 9 bases lining up with TRBD2. This CDR3 contains 17 residues. The germline gives CDR1 LGHDT, CDR2 YNNKEL (reference sequence). J lost 2 bases, V lost 5 bases, and 13 bases had no gene match. CDR3 sequence (DNA): TGTGCCAGCAGCTTTTCGCCGGGACTAGCCAATCCCTACGAGCAGTACTTC. Protein: CASSFSPGLANPYEQYF.

The chain couples TRBV27 to TRBJ1-1, with D maybe TRBD1 (6 bases). CDR1 MNHEY and CDR2 SMNVEV come from the germline V gene (reference sequence). The V gene lost 0 bases and the J gene lost 4 bases, with 18 bases spanning the gap. The CDR3 runs to 17 residues. The CDR3 DNA is TGTGCCAGCAGTTTATCTGTGGGGGGGGCTTTGGGCACTGAAGCTTTCTTT. It encodes CASSLSVGGALGTEAFF.

The chain recombines TRBV11-2 with TRBJ2-3; TRBD2 matches at 10 bases. Germline lookup yields CDR1 SGHAT and CDR2 FQNNGV. J lost 6 bases, V lost 8 bases, and 14 bases had no gene match. The CDR3 sequence is 16 residues long. The CDR3 here is CASGHLLAGNPDTQYF. CDR3 coding DNA: TGTGCCAGCGGGCATCTACTAGCGGGGAACCCGGATACGCAGTATTTT.

The V call is TRBV9, the J call TRBJ2-7, with D possibly TRBD1 on 5 matching bases. Germline CDR1 SGDLS, CDR2 YYNGEE. With 1 base removed from V and 0 bases from J, the gap between germline ends came to 8 bases. The CDR3 covers 14 residues. The CDR3 nucleotides read TGTGCCAGCAGCGTAAAAGACAGCTCCTACGAGCAGTACTTC. Translated, it gives CASSVKDSSYEQYF.

The chain links TRBV2 to TRBJ2-2; 16 nucleotides line up with TRBD2. The CDR3 loop spans 21 amino acids. Germline V gives CDR1 SNHLY, CDR2 FYNNEI. V was pared by 4 bases and J by 0 bases, with 11 bases of the junction left unmatched. For the CDR3, the DNA is TGTGCCAGCAGTGGACCTGCCCCGGGACTAGCGGGAGGGCCGAACACCGGGGAGCTGTTTTTT. This sequence encodes CASSGPAPGLAGGPNTGELFF.

This clone was detected a few times. The chain carries TRBV19 and TRBJ1-5; D call uncertain. The germline V and J ends were trimmed by 9 bases and 4 bases, with 16 bases remaining between them. The CDR3 runs 14 residues. Germline loops: CDR1 LNHDA, CDR2 SQIVND (reference sequence). The CDR3 DNA sequence: TGTGCCAGCAAAGCGGGCAGATTAAATCAGCCCCAGCATTTT. Translating it yields CASKAGRLNQPQHF.

The chain employs TRBV4-1 and TRBJ1-2, with 10 nucleotides matching TRBD1. Germline CDR1 MGHRA, CDR2 YSYEKL. The CDR3 contains 15 residues. V lost 1 base, J lost 4 bases, and 3 bases stayed unmatched. The CDR3 reads CASSQGQGAGYGYTF. In DNA, the CDR3 is TGCGCCAGCAGCCAAGGACAGGGGGCCGGCTATGGCTACACCTTC.

The V call is TRBV9, the J call TRBJ1-2, with 11 bases lining up with TRBD1. The CDR3 length is 16 residues. V shed 5 bases, J shed 3 bases, and the junction held 9 bases outside the gene matches. Per germline, CDR1 SGDLS and CDR2 YYNGEE. The CDR3 DNA sequence: TGTGCCAGCAGAGGGCGGAGGGACAGGGGGGACTATGGCTACACCTTC. As protein: CASRGRRDRGDYGYTF.